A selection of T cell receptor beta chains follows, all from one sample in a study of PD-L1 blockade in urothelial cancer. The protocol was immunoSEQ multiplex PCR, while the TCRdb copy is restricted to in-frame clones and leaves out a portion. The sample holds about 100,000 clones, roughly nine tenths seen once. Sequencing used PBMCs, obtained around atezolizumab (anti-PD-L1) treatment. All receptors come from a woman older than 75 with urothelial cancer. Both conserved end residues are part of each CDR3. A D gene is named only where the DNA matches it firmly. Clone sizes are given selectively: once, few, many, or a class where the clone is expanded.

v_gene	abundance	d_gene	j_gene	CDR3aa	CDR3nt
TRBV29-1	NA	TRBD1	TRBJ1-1	CSVTTGGKTEAFF	TGCAGCGTCACGACAGGGGGCAAGACTGAAGCTTTCTTT
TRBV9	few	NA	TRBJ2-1	CASSPRGSLRGQTLVHNEQFF	TGTGCCAGCAGCCCCCGGGGGAGCCTCAGAGGACAAACCTTGGTCCACAATGAGCAGTTCTTC
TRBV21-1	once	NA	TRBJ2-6	CASKGAGEGSGANVLTF	TGTGCCAGCAAAGGGGCAGGGGAGGGCTCTGGGGCCAACGTCCTGACTTTC
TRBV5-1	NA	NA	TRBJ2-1	CASSLKEQGPSNEQFF	TGCGCCAGCAGCTTGAAGGAACAGGGCCCGAGCAATGAGCAGTTCTTC
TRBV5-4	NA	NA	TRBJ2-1	CASTNVRRYNEQFF	TGTGCCAGCACCAATGTCAGGCGTTACAATGAGCAGTTCTTC
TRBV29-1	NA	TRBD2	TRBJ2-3	CSVAGLAGVGTDTQYF	TGCAGCGTCGCCGGACTAGCGGGAGTTGGGACAGATACGCAGTATTTT
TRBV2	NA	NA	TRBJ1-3	CASSWLISSGNTIYF	TGTGCCAGCAGTTGGCTCATCAGCTCTGGAAACACCATATATTTT
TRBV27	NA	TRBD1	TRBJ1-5	CASSPYLSGQGAHQPQHF	TGTGCCAGCAGTCCTTACCTCTCCGGACAGGGGGCACATCAGCCCCAGCATTTT
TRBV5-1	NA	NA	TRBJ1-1	CASSLASSLNTEAFF	TGCGCCAGCAGCTTGGCTAGCTCCTTGAACACTGAAGCTTTCTTT
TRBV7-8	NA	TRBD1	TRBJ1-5	CASSLRQGAFNQPQHF	TGTGCCAGCAGCTTACGACAGGGGGCCTTCAATCAGCCCCAGCATTTT
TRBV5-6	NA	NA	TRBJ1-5	CASSLGGVGQPQHF	TGTGCCAGCAGCCTTGGAGGGGTTGGGCAGCCCCAGCATTTT
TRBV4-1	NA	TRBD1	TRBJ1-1	CASSQGGNRGNTEAFF	TGCGCCAGCAGCCAGGGTGGAAACAGGGGGAACACTGAAGCTTTCTTT
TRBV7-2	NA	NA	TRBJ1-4	CASSPRGGTNEKLFF	TGTGCCAGCAGCCCCCGGGGGGGTACTAATGAAAAACTGTTTTTT
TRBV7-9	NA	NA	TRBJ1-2	CASSLTGVDGYTF	TGTGCCAGCAGCCTAACAGGAGTGGATGGCTACACCTTC
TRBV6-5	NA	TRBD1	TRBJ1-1	CASIPRQGRYEAFF	TGTGCCAGCATCCCAAGACAGGGGCGTTATGAAGCTTTCTTT
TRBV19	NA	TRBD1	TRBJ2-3	CASRPDREDTQYF	TGTGCCAGTAGACCCGACAGGGAAGATACGCAGTATTTT
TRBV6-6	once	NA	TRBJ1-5	CASSYIIGQGGQPQHF	TGTGCCAGCAGTTACATAATAGGGCAGGGAGGGCAGCCCCAGCATTTT
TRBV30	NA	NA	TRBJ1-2	CAWSLPEDYGYTF	TGTGCCTGGAGTTTACCAGAGGACTATGGCTACACCTTC
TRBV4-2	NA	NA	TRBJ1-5	CASSQAHRQGVYQPQHF	TGTGCCAGCAGCCAAGCACACCGCCAGGGCGTCTATCAGCCCCAGCATTTT
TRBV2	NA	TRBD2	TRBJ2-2	CASREAGVGTGELFF	TGTGCCAGCAGGGAAGCGGGAGTGGGCACCGGGGAGCTGTTTTTT
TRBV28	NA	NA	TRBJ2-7	CASSYTIDYEQYF	TGTGCCAGCAGTTACACTATAGACTACGAGCAGTACTTC
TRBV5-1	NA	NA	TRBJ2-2	CASSLTGTNTGELFF	TGCGCCAGCAGCTTAACCGGGACTAACACCGGGGAGCTGTTTTTT
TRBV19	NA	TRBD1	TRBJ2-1	CASSEDRKTLPYNEQFF	TGTGCCAGTAGTGAGGACAGGAAGACTCTTCCCTACAATGAGCAGTTCTTC
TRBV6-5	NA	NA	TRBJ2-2	CASKETGELFF	TGTGCCAGCAAGGAGACCGGGGAGCTGTTTTTT
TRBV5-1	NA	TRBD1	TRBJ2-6	CASSFFPTGGAKSGANVLTF	TGCGCCAGCAGCTTTTTCCCGACAGGGGGCGCGAAATCTGGGGCCAACGTCCTGACTTTC
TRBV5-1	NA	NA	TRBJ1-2	CASSLSGGPLTF	TGCGCCAGCAGCTTGTCCGGGGGGCCTCTCACCTTC
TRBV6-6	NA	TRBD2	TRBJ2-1	CASVPGTSGSSEQFF	TGTGCCAGCGTCCCGGGGACTAGCGGTAGTAGTGAGCAGTTCTTC
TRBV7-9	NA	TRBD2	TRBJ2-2	CASSGLAGATGELFF	TGTGCCAGCAGCGGTCTAGCGGGAGCTACCGGGGAGCTGTTTTTT
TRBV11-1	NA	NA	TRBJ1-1	CASSLLRRATEAFF	TGTGCCAGCAGCTTATTAAGGCGGGCCACTGAAGCTTTCTTT
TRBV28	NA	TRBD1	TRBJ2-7	CASSLRTGFPYEQYF	TGTGCCAGCAGTTTAAGGACAGGGTTCCCCTACGAGCAGTACTTC
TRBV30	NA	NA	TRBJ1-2	CAWSVMGIYGYTF	TGTGCCTGGAGTGTAATGGGCATCTATGGCTACACCTTC
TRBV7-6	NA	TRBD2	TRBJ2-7	CASSLGGGLPYEQYF	TGTGCCAGCAGCTTAGGGGGAGGGCTTCCCTACGAGCAGTACTTC
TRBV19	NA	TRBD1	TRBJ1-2	CASSTRQGNGYTF	TGTGCCAGTAGTACAAGACAGGGGAATGGCTACACCTTC
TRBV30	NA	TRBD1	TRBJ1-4	CAWSTQRDRAFF	TGTGCCTGGAGTACTCAAAGGGACAGGGCCTTCTTT
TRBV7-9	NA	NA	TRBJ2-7	CASSLSNSYEQYF	TGTGCCAGCAGCCTCTCTAACTCCTACGAGCAGTACTTC
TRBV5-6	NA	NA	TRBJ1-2	CASSLTDGYTF	TGTGCCAGCAGCTTGACAGATGGCTACACCTTC
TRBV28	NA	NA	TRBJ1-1	CASSLSQQGLTEAFF	TGTGCCAGCAGTTTATCCCAGCAGGGGCTCACTGAAGCTTTCTTT
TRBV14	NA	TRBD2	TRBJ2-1	CASRPTSGSYNEQFF	TGTGCCAGCAGACCTACTAGCGGGAGCTACAATGAGCAGTTCTTC
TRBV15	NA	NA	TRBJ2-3	CATGRDTDTQYF	TGTGCCACCGGGCGGGACACAGATACGCAGTATTTT
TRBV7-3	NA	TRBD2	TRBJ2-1	CASSLSPSSGSSYNEQFF	TGTGCCAGCAGCTTATCCCCCTCTAGCGGAAGCTCCTACAATGAGCAGTTCTTC
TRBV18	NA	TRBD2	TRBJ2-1	CASSVKTSGYSSSYNEQFF	TGTGCCAGCTCTGTTAAGACTAGCGGATATTCAAGCTCCTACAATGAGCAGTTCTTC
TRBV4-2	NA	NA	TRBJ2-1	CASSQAGTPLYNEQFF	TGTGCCAGCAGCCAAGCCGGGACTCCACTCTACAATGAGCAGTTCTTC
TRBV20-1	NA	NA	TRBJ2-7	CSAPEPHEQYF	TGCAGTGCTCCCGAGCCCCACGAGCAGTACTTC
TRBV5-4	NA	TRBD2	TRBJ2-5	CASNPGTTQETQYF	TGTGCCAGCAATCCCGGGACTACCCAAGAGACCCAGTACTTC
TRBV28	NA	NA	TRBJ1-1	CASSLGSWNTEAFF	TGTGCCAGCAGTTTAGGGAGCTGGAACACTGAAGCTTTCTTT
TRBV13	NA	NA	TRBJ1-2	CASSQGGVLFYGYTF	TGTGCCAGCAGCCAAGGGGGGGTCTTATTCTATGGCTACACCTTC
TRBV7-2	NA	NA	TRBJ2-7	CASSLRSGDNYEQYF	TGTGCCAGCAGCTTAAGATCCGGGGATAACTACGAGCAGTACTTC
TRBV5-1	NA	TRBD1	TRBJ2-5	CASSSSRTGGSETQYF	TGCGCCAGCAGCTCCTCCCGGACAGGGGGCAGTGAGACCCAGTACTTC
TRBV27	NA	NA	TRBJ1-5	CASSQRLGGQPQHF	TGTGCCAGCAGTCAGAGATTGGGAGGCCAGCCCCAGCATTTT
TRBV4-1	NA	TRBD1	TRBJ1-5	CASSQVTGGDQPQHF	TGCGCCAGCAGCCAAGTAACAGGGGGAGATCAGCCCCAGCATTTT